The 5 T cell receptor beta chains given below trace back to one sample, sequenced in a study of T cells in Graves' hyperthyroidism and ophthalmopathy. Using RNA transcripts as the source, TCR beta CDR3 regions were amplified. A first-round RT-PCR of the TCR CDR3 used the HTBI primer set. TCRdb called the multiplex PCR reads again in MiXCR, with one record for every CDR3 protein. The repertoire includes fewer than 550,000 distinct CDR3 sequences, about a sixth of them detected once, and 7.5% to 8% sits in the top ten. The material sequenced was blood. These receptors were collected from a woman aged 18-29 years with Graves' hyperthyroidism.

Of note for this clonotype: The missing conserved phenylalanine or tryptophan at the end of this CDR3 makes a read error likely. The CDR3 loop reads CASSSGTSGAYEQYL. CDR3 nucleotides: TGTGCCAGCAGCTCCGGGACTAGCGGGGCCTACGAGCAGTACCTC. V usage is TRBV5-6 and J usage is TRBJ2-7; 13 bases are shared with TRBD2. J was trimmed by 2 bases and V by 3 bases; bases with no gene match: 2. From germline, CDR1 is SGHDT and CDR2 YYEEEE. CDR3 length equals 15 residues.

The CDR3 sequence is CASSQEGRGNEQFF. In DNA, the CDR3 is TGCGCCAGCAGCCAAGAAGGTCGGGGCAATGAGCAGTTCTTC. V gene TRBV4-1 combines with J gene TRBJ2-1; perhaps TRBD2 as D (5 bases). Germline V gives CDR1 MGHRA, CDR2 YSYEKL. V lost 0 bases to trimming and J lost 6 bases, with 9 bases between them. This CDR3 has 14 residues.

This clonotype appeared many times. Written as DNA, the CDR3 is TGCAGTGCTAGAAGGGAATCTGGGGCCAACGTCCTGACTTTC. It codes for CSARRESGANVLTF. The V call is TRBV20-1, the J call TRBJ2-6, with no clear D. The CDR3 runs to 14 residues. Germline CDR1 and CDR2: DFQATT and SNEGSKA (reference sequence). Trimming stripped 2 bases from V and 1 base from J, with 6 bases between.

The V call is TRBV4-1, the J call TRBJ1-5; possible D gene TRBD1, 5 bases. Germline CDR1 is MGHRA and CDR2 is YSYEKL. V lost 1 base and J 1 base, leaving 11 bases between the germline ends. CDR3 length: 16 amino acids. The CDR3 reads CASSQGGGLSNQPQHF. The CDR3, as DNA: TGCGCCAGCAGCCAAGGGGGGGGACTAAGCAATCAGCCCCAGCATTTT.

This clonotype was recorded many times. The rearrangement joins TRBV6-1 to TRBJ2-1; 10 bases align to TRBD1. The CDR3 sequence is 15 residues long. The V gene's germline CDR1 is MNHNS and CDR2 SASEGT. Unmatched junction bases numbered 10, after V lost 6 bases and J lost 8 bases. DNA for the CDR3: TGTGCCAGCAGGCCCAGGGACAGGGGATTCGATGAGCAGTTCTTC. Encoded protein: CASRPRDRGFDEQFF.